This TCR beta chain originates from a study of blood T cells in healthy people across ages. The overall study: Capturing about one barcoded beta molecule per two T cells was achieved by template switching.

This CDR3 has 14 residues. With 4 bases removed from V and 8 bases from J, the gap between germline ends came to 15 bases. Per sample, extraction of total RNA gave at least 6 micrograms in every case. A sample-barcoded 5' primer and a J-beta primer mix were used in a second PCR of roughly 6 to 11 cycles. The authors tagged each cDNA molecule using a template-switch adaptor with 12 random nucleotides. TCRdb ran MiXCR on the 5' RACE reads and lists one entry per CDR3 protein. The sample carries 600,000 or so distinct CDR3 sequences, around half recorded once. About this clonotype itself: No antigen is known for it.

Study outcomes and limitations: Estimates of diversity drawn from one million T cells were considered underestimates.

The chain uses TRBV12-3 or TRBV12-4 and TRBJ2-1, with D possibly called TRBD1 or TRBD2 (5 bases each). The sequence was collected from a man older than 75 in good health. Sequencing input: blood. DNA for the CDR3: TGTGCCAGCAGTTCGGGGCTGCCAGTGGATGAGCAGTTCTTC. The encoded protein is CASSSGLPVDEQFF.